The TCR beta chain described here comes from a study of cytomegalovirus exposure and HLA in healthy donors. General study results and limits: According to the study, 160 or so TCR beta chains were cytomegalovirus-associated.

The PCR ran on 60 Vbeta and 13 Jbeta primers. Method: immunoSEQ multiplex PCR; TCRdb's copy keeps in-frame clones and lacks some. Of about 96,000 clones in the sample, about four fifths were seen once. On this clone: Its antigen is as yet unknown.

The TCR originated in a female donor in good health and CMV-seropositive. Sequencing was done on a sample of PBMCs.

The CDR3 spells CASSLMGTGNQPQHF. The CDR3 DNA reads as TGTGCCAGCAGTTTAATGGGGACAGGGAATCAGCCCCAGCATTTT. The J gene is TRBJ1-5, the V gene TRBV28, with 9 bases lining up with TRBD1. Germline values: CDR1 MDHEN, CDR2 SYDVKM. The CDR3 has 15 amino acids. J lost 4 bases, V lost 2 bases, and 3 bases had no gene match. The variable domain in full, completed from reference TRBV28 and TRBJ1-5, reads DVKVTQSSRYLVKRTGEKVFLECVQDMDHENMFWYRQDPGLGLRLIYFSYDVKMKEKGDIPEGYSVSREKKERFSLILESASTNQTSMYLCASSLMGTGNQPQHFGDGTRLSIL.